This entry is about one TCR beta chain. Per the original methods: Counts of nucleated cells, estimated from reference gene primer amplification, were obtained. Clones were sequenced by immunoSEQ multiplex PCR, and TCRdb holds only the in-frame ones, with some missing. V and J calls plus clone size are reproduced from that table; the DNA served to infer D and trimming. The sample has under 200,000 clones, approximately 84% seen once. This record comes from a study of blood T cell repertoires in COVID-19. Across the whole study: Samples came from the United States, Italy and Spain, spanning acute and convalescent COVID-19. The analysed material was cDNA or gDNA that came from T cells, B-cell-depleted T cells, or PBMCs.

Input material: PBMCs or T cells enriched from blood (not recorded which). The TCR sequence derives from a woman aged 40 to 50 with acute COVID-19.

CDR3: CATSREGDSLNQPQHF. The CDR3 nucleotides read TGTGCCACCAGCAGAGAAGGGGACAGCCTAAATCAGCCCCAGCATTTT. This chain links TRBV15 with TRBJ1-5, with TRBD1 matching 7 bases. Per the germline V gene, CDR1 is LNHNV and CDR2 is YYDKDF (reference sequence). The CDR3 has 16 residues. V shed 0 bases and J 4 bases; nucleotides not matched to a gene: 6.